Below, 32 T cell receptor beta chains from the same sample are listed, as sequenced in a study of T-cell memory formation after mild COVID-19. A single record per CDR3 protein comes from TCRdb applying MiXCR to the 5' RACE reads. Of about 140,000 distinct CDR3 sequences listed, roughly 15% are singletons. Source material: PBMCs or a T cell subset sorted from them (not recorded which). All receptors derive from an adult woman who had mild COVID-19 (a few samples of this study predate the infection). Cell type and time point are not known.

The J gene is TRBJ2-3, the V gene TRBV4-1, with 8 bases that match TRBD2. In germline, CDR1 is MGHRA, CDR2 YSYEKL. CDR3 size: 16 residues. J lost 4 bases, V lost 4 bases, and 10 bases had no gene match. The CDR3 sequence is CASSRLGGAEADTQYF. CDR3 nucleotide sequence: TGCGCCAGCAGCCGTCTCGGGGGGGCCGAAGCAGATACGCAGTATTTT.

The genes are TRBV7-9 and TRBJ2-5; a weak D match, TRBD1 (6 bases). V was pared by 6 bases and J by 6 bases, with 14 bases between. Germline loops: CDR1 SEHNR, CDR2 FQNEAQ (reference sequence). The CDR3 has 13 amino acids. This chain's CDR3 is CASRVQGFQTQYF. DNA of the CDR3: TGTGCCAGCAGGGTACAGGGCTTCCAGACCCAGTACTTC.

DNA for the CDR3: TGTGCCAGCAGTCGACTAGCGGCGAACACCGGGGAGCTGTTTTTT. This translates into CASSRLAANTGELFF. V is TRBV3-1 and J is TRBJ2-2; 9 bases line up with TRBD2. The J segment lost 0 bases and the V segment lost 6 bases, leaving 2 bases of the junction unmatched. Germline CDR1 reads LGHDT; CDR2 reads YNNKEL (reference sequence). This CDR3 is 15 amino acids long.

This clonotype turned up a few times. The J gene is TRBJ2-7, the V gene TRBV4-3; D not certain. Germline loops: CDR1 LGHNA, CDR2 YSLEER. The V and J ends lost 0 bases and 3 bases respectively, with 15 bases between them. The CDR3 consists of 16 residues. CDR3 DNA sequence: TGCGCCAGCAGCCAAGATTTTCCCCCGTGGGGCTACGAGCAGTACTTC. Encoded protein: CASSQDFPPWGYEQYF.

This clonotype was observed a few times. This chain joins TRBV24-1 and TRBJ2-7; 10 positions agree with TRBD1. Trimming at V came to 1 base and at J to 2 bases, leaving 4 bases not matched to a gene. Germline CDR1 reads KGHDR; CDR2 reads SFDVKD. The CDR3 runs 16 residues. The CDR3 DNA reads TGTGCCACCAGTGATTTAGGGGACAGGGGTACCTACGAGCAGTACTTC. Protein sequence: CATSDLGDRGTYEQYF.

The V and J genes are TRBV7-9 and TRBJ1-4; D gene unclear. CDR1 and CDR2 from the germline V gene are SEHNR and FQNEAQ (reference sequence). The CDR3 runs 12 residues. V dropped 4 bases and J dropped 7 bases, with 7 bases sitting between them. CDR3 sequence reads: CASSSIFEKLFF. CDR3 DNA sequence: TGTGCCAGCAGCTCGATCTTTGAAAAACTGTTTTTT.

The CDR3 loop is CASSQDRGSGANVLTF. In DNA, the CDR3 is TGCGCCAGCAGCCAAGATCGGGGCTCTGGGGCCAACGTCCTGACTTTC. J is TRBJ2-6 and V is TRBV4-1; D might be TRBD2 (5 bases). CDR3 length equals 16 residues. V was clipped by 0 bases and J by 0 bases, with 6 bases between them. Germline V gene lookup returns CDR1 MGHRA and CDR2 YSYEKL.

This sequence joins TRBV6-5 and TRBJ2-7; D may correspond to TRBD1 or TRBD2 (5 bases each). With 5 bases removed from V and 2 bases from J, the gap between germline ends came to 16 bases. The CDR3 has 15 amino acids. Per the germline V gene, CDR1 is MNHEY and CDR2 is SVGAGI. This CDR3 reads CASSNTGTAAYEQYF. The DNA of the CDR3 is TGTGCCAGCAGTAATACCGGGACGGCGGCCTACGAGCAGTACTTC.

The chain joins TRBV20-1 to TRBJ1-1; 8 bases are shared with TRBD1. The CDR3 runs to 16 residues. Germline-derived CDR1 and CDR2 are DFQATT and SNEGSKA (reference sequence). Trimming at V came to 0 bases and at J to 4 bases, leaving 10 bases not matched to a gene. The CDR3 sequence: CSARDFRQGTSTEAFF. DNA for the CDR3: TGCAGTGCTAGAGATTTTAGACAGGGGACGAGCACTGAAGCTTTCTTT.

This clonotype was found a few times. The chain employs TRBV7-9 and TRBJ2-3, with D tentatively TRBD1 (6 bases). This CDR3 comprises 15 residues. Germline V lookup: CDR1 SEHNR, CDR2 FQNEAQ (reference sequence). V dropped 4 bases and J dropped 4 bases, with 15 bases sitting between them. CDR3 sequence reads: CASSSPTGSADTQYF. DNA of the CDR3: TGTGCCAGCAGCTCACCTACAGGGTCGGCAGATACGCAGTATTTT.

This clonotype was seen a few times. The V call is TRBV7-3, the J call TRBJ2-5; D is tentatively TRBD1 or TRBD2 (5 bases each). CDR3 length equals 16 residues. Trimming pared 5 bases from V and 5 bases from J, leaving 21 bases between. CDR1 is SGHTA, CDR2 FQGTGA, per germline. The CDR3 here is CASSPRGNSPGETQYF. CDR3 nucleotides: TGTGCCAGCAGCCCCCGGGGCAACTCTCCCGGGGAGACCCAGTACTTC.

This clonotype was detected a few times. The chain carries TRBV7-9 and TRBJ2-2; D may be TRBD2 (5 bases). V was trimmed by 5 bases and J by 5 bases, leaving 18 bases between them. The CDR3 is made up of 16 amino acids. Germline assignment: CDR1 SEHNR and CDR2 FQNEAQ (reference sequence). In DNA, the CDR3 is TGTGCCAGCAGCGAGGCGGCATCCCGCGGGACCGGGGAGCTGTTTTTT. Protein sequence: CASSEAASRGTGELFF.

A few counts support this clonotype. The rearrangement joins TRBV6-4 to TRBJ2-2; a weak D match, TRBD2 (5 bases). Looked up from germline, CDR1 is MRHNA and CDR2 is SNTAGT. Trimming removed 5 bases from V and 4 bases from J, with 11 bases in between. The CDR3 consists of 14 residues. In nucleotides, the CDR3 is TGTGCCAGCAGTTTCGAGGACTCCACCGGGGAGCTGTTTTTT. Its protein is CASSFEDSTGELFF.

In its sample, this clonotype was seen many times. This sequence joins TRBV5-1 and TRBJ2-7; D is perhaps TRBD1 (6 bases). CDR3 length: 16 amino acids. The germline gives CDR1 SGHRS, CDR2 YFSETQ. Trimming took off 0 bases at V and 2 bases at J, with 15 bases between the two ends. CDR3 DNA sequence: TGCGCCAGCAGCTTGGTCGGAACAGGGACGACCTACGAGCAGTACTTC. Protein sequence: CASSLVGTGTTYEQYF.

The chain links TRBV29-1 to TRBJ2-1; TRBD1 matches at 11 bases. This CDR3 has 15 amino acids. Germline V CDR1 and CDR2: SQVTM, ANQGSEA. Trimming took 4 bases from V and 4 from J; bases not matched to a gene: 6. The CDR3 bases are TGCAGCGTTGCCCGGGGGACAGGGGGTTACAATGAGCAGTTCTTC. This translates into CSVARGTGGYNEQFF.

This chain uses TRBV3-1 with TRBJ2-1; 7 bases are shared with TRBD1. Germline CDR1 LGHDT, CDR2 YNNKEL (reference sequence). The CDR3 length is 17 residues. The V and J ends lost 0 bases and 9 bases, in that order; junction bases with no gene match: 14. The CDR3 DNA sequence: TGTGCCAGCAGCCAAGATTTGGGACAGCCTCTAGGGTCTGAGCAGTTCTTC. Its protein product is CASSQDLGQPLGSEQFF.

The V and J genes are TRBV19 and TRBJ2-1, with 14 bases lining up with TRBD2. Per germline, CDR1 LNHDA and CDR2 SQIVND (reference sequence). Unmatched junction bases numbered 12, after V lost 5 bases and J lost 9 bases. The length of the CDR3 is 17 residues. The CDR3 DNA sequence: TGTGCCAGTAGTGATCTTGGACTAGCGGGAGGCTTCGGTGAGCAGTTCTTC. Translated: CASSDLGLAGGFGEQFF.

This clonotype occurred a few times. This sequence joins TRBV9 and TRBJ1-2, with D possibly TRBD1 on 5 matching bases. Trimming took 6 bases from V and 2 from J, leaving 14 bases between them. The CDR3 length is 14 residues. Germline CDR1 SGDLS, CDR2 YYNGEE. The CDR3 spells CASTHGGTNYGYTF. In nucleotides, the CDR3 is TGTGCCAGCACTCACGGGGGGACCAACTATGGCTACACCTTC.

J is TRBJ1-2 and V is TRBV4-3, with D possibly TRBD1 on 6 matching bases. Germline CDR1 and CDR2: LGHNA and YSLEER. Trimming pared 0 bases from V and 3 bases from J, leaving 14 bases between. The CDR3 is 16 residues long. CDR3 nucleotide sequence: TGCGCCAGCAGCCAAGATAGGCAGGGGCTCGACTATGGCTACACCTTC. Protein: CASSQDRQGLDYGYTF.

J is TRBJ2-1 and V is TRBV9, with 10 bases lining up with TRBD2. The CDR3 runs 16 residues. Germline CDR1 and CDR2: SGDLS and YYNGEE. The V gene end was trimmed by 0 bases and the J gene end by 6 bases; junction bases not matched to a gene: 6. This chain's CDR3 is CASSVEGTSVGNEQFF. The CDR3, as DNA: TGTGCCAGCAGCGTAGAAGGGACTAGCGTAGGCAATGAGCAGTTCTTC.

The V gene is TRBV6-5, the J gene TRBJ2-5, with D tentatively TRBD2 (5 bases). The CDR3 contains 11 residues. V shed 9 bases and J shed 5 bases, with 10 bases lying between them. Per the germline V gene, CDR1 is MNHEY and CDR2 is SVGAGI. The CDR3 reads CASVRGETQYF. CDR3 nucleotides: TGTGCCAGTGTAAGAGGGGAGACCCAGTACTTC.

The chain joins TRBV20-1 to TRBJ2-7; 9 bases match TRBD1. The CDR3 runs 13 residues. Germline CDR1 DFQATT, CDR2 SNEGSKA (reference sequence). CDR3 coding DNA: TGCAGCAAGTCCGGGACAGGGCCCTACGAGCAGTACTTC. Translation: CSKSGTGPYEQYF.

The chain carries TRBV7-2 and TRBJ2-7, with D perhaps TRBD2 (6 bases). V was pared by 0 bases and J by 5 bases, with 11 bases between. The CDR3 contains 14 residues. Germline assignment: CDR1 SGHTA and CDR2 FQGNSA. The DNA for the CDR3 is TGTGCCAGCAGCTTAGCGTCCGGGAGCCACGAGCAGTACTTC. Its protein product is CASSLASGSHEQYF.

There are a few counts of this clonotype. The CDR3 DNA reads TGTGCCAGCAGCGACCTTAGCGGACTAGCGGTAATCGGTGTGCAGTTCTTC. As protein: CASSDLSGLAVIGVQFF. The chain joins TRBV7-6 to TRBJ2-1, with TRBD2 matching 10 bases. V shed 5 bases and J 12 bases; nucleotides not matched to a gene: 19. CDR1 SGHVS and CDR2 FNYEAQ come from the germline V gene. This CDR3 contains 17 residues.

The rearrangement links TRBV27 to TRBJ2-5; the match to TRBD2 covers 10 bases. Germline trimming cut 7 bases from V and 3 bases from J; bases unmatched to any gene: 2. The CDR3 contains 13 residues. Germline values: CDR1 MNHEY, CDR2 SMNVEV (reference sequence). The CDR3 loop is CASNTSGKETQYF. DNA of the CDR3: TGTGCCAGCAATACTAGCGGGAAAGAGACCCAGTACTTC.

This clonotype was seen a handful of times. The V call is TRBV3-1, the J call TRBJ2-3; TRBD2 might be the D (6 bases). Trimming stripped 2 bases from V and 6 bases from J, with 18 bases between. The CDR3 is 16 amino acids. Germline V gene lookup returns CDR1 LGHDT and CDR2 YNNKEL (reference sequence). CDR3 nucleotides: TGTGCCAGCAGCCAACTAGCGAGTTCTTACGGGGATACGCAGTATTTT. It codes for CASSQLASSYGDTQYF.

The gene calls are TRBV5-4 and TRBJ1-1, with 9 bases matching TRBD1. The germline CDR1 and CDR2 sequences are SGHNT and YYREEE (reference sequence). V shed 0 bases, J shed 6 bases, and the junction held 6 bases outside the gene matches. The CDR3 contains 15 residues. CDR3 residues: CASSLVGQGGSEAFF. Here the CDR3 DNA reads TGTGCCAGCAGCTTGGTGGGACAGGGTGGATCTGAAGCTTTCTTT.

In its sample, this clonotype was seen a few times. This chain connects TRBV27 to TRBJ1-6; D may be TRBD1 (5 bases). The V and J ends lost 3 bases and 13 bases respectively, with 19 bases between them. There are 15 residues in the CDR3. Germline V lookup: CDR1 MNHEY, CDR2 SMNVEV (reference sequence). CDR3 in DNA: TGTGCCAGCAGTTTGTTCCAGGGAGGTAGTGCGCCCCTCCACTTT. Residues: CASSLFQGGSAPLHF.

This clonotype was counted between two and nine times. This sequence joins TRBV19 and TRBJ2-1; D is unclear. The CDR3 covers 14 residues. In germline, CDR1 is LNHDA, CDR2 SQIVND (reference sequence). V gave up 2 bases and J gave up 2 bases, with 7 bases separating them. Here the CDR3 DNA reads TGTGCCAGTAGTATACAGGCCACCTACAATGAGCAGTTCTTC. Encoded protein: CASSIQATYNEQFF.

The chain links TRBV28 to TRBJ2-2, with D possibly being TRBD1 or TRBD2 (5 bases each). The CDR3 has 16 amino acids. Germline loops: CDR1 MDHEN, CDR2 SYDVKM. Between the trimmed V and J ends, which lost 4 bases and 4 bases, there was a span of 16 bases. CDR3 in DNA: TGTGCCAGCAGTTCCCCTGGGACCACCCTCACCGGGGAGCTGTTTTTT. Translated, it gives CASSSPGTTLTGELFF.

The sample holds a few counts of this clonotype. The chain has TRBV7-2 and TRBJ2-5; 9 bases agree with TRBD1. The CDR3 has 15 residues. Germline CDR1 reads SGHTA; CDR2 reads FQGNSA. Trimming cost V 5 bases and J 3 bases; bases outside gene matches: 7. In DNA, the CDR3 is TGTGCCAGCAGCGTCGGACAGGGGATAAAAGAGACCCAGTACTTC. It yields the protein CASSVGQGIKETQYF.

The chain uses TRBV5-4 and TRBJ2-7; 7 nucleotides line up with TRBD2. The J segment lost 5 bases and the V segment lost 4 bases, leaving 3 bases of the junction unmatched. The CDR3 extends over 12 amino acids. Germline loops: CDR1 SGHNT, CDR2 YYREEE (reference sequence). This chain's CDR3 is CASSGGGNEQYF. The CDR3 DNA follows: TGTGCCAGCAGCGGGGGAGGGAACGAGCAGTACTTC.